Listed here are 29 T cell receptor beta chains from one sample, sequenced in a study of T cell clonality in common variable immunodeficiency (dated by TCRdb to the mid-2010s). Broad study findings and their caveats: CVID TCRbeta sequences reportedly showed fewer deletions and N-nucleotide insertions and lacked highly modified clones with 13 or more V deletions.

Antigens for these TCRs are unknown. Libraries were constructed by the immunoSEQ multiplex PCR assay. Held by TCRdb, this immuneACCESS table contains in-frame sequences only and omits some clones. Under half of the omission traces to an unresolved V gene where checked; the cause of the rest is unknown. The sample has more than 25,000 clones on record, with no singletons. 3.5% to 4.5% of the sample comes from the top ten. Sample: peripheral blood mononuclear cells. Source of these receptors: a human donor with common variable immunodeficiency.

This clone was seen a handful of times. CDR3 in amino acids: CAWRDLDRGSGNTIYF. CDR3 DNA, as far as it was read: TGTGCCTGGAGAGACCTCGACAGGGGCTCTGGAAACACC. The rearrangement uses TRBV30 and TRBJ1-3, with 8 nucleotides matching TRBD1. The observed sequence ends 3 residues before the CDR3 terminus, with the missing tail filled in from the germline J gene. In germline, CDR1 is GTSNPN, CDR2 SVGIG (reference sequence). This CDR3 comprises 16 residues. Germline trimming cut 3 bases from V and 0 bases from J; bases unmatched to any gene: 7.

This clone has more than one count but fewer than ten. The read comes to an end 3 residues before the CDR3 does, leaving the germline J gene to fill in the end. This chain connects TRBV6-1 to TRBJ2-1, with 9 bases that match TRBD1. V shed 1 base and J 9 bases; nucleotides not matched to a gene: 7. CDR3 length: 15 residues. Germline V lookup: CDR1 MNHNS, CDR2 SASEGT. Incomplete CDR3 DNA: TGTGCCAGCAGTGAAGGTTGGGACAGGGTGGGTGAG. As protein: CASSEGWDRVGE. The CDR3 as a whole reads CASSEGWDRVGEQFF.

Points on this clone: With the read ending 3 residues before the CDR3 end, the germline J gene is used to fill in that end. The chain has TRBV7-6 and TRBJ1-6; no definite D call. CDR3 length: 15 residues. The germline V gene encodes CDR1 SGHVS and CDR2 FNYEAQ. Trimming took 1 base from V and 10 from J, leaving 14 bases between them. CDR3: CASSLGAGSGSPLHF. The CDR3 DNA, read in part, is TGTGCCAGCAGCTTAGGGGCGGGGTCGGGATCACCC.

At least ten counts were recorded for this clone. The read falls 3 residues short of the CDR3 end, and the missing part is taken from the germline J gene. The chain is built from TRBV5-1 and TRBJ2-5; the D gene is possibly TRBD2 (5 bases). This CDR3 spans 15 amino acids. Germline lookup yields CDR1 SGHRS and CDR2 YFSETQ. The V end was cut by 0 bases, the J end by 5 bases, with 14 bases between. CDR3 protein: CASSLEGSPGETQYF. Incomplete CDR3 DNA: TGCGCCAGCAGCTTGGAAGGCAGCCCGGGGGAGACC. Full variable domain (outside the CDR3, taken from reference TRBV5-1 and TRBJ2-5): KAGVTQTPRYLIKTRGQQVTLSCSPISGHRSVSWYQQTPGQGLQFLFEYFSETQRNKGNFPGRFSGRQFSNSRSEMNVSTLELGDSALYLCASSLEGSPGETQYFGPGTRLLVL.

The CDR3 bases that were read are TGTGCCAGCAGCCTCACAGATACG. Encoded protein: CASSLTDT. The whole CDR3 reads CASSLTDTQYF. The rearrangement uses TRBV11-2 and TRBJ2-3; D gene unclear. The read terminates 3 residues before the CDR3 end, so the remaining end is supplied by the germline J gene. V lost 5 bases to trimming and J lost 2 bases, with 2 bases between them. Germline CDR1 is SGHAT and CDR2 is FQNNGV. The CDR3 contains 11 residues.

This clone occurred many times. The CDR3 extends 3 residues past the end of the read, so its final part is completed from the germline J gene. This chain links TRBV5-6 with TRBJ1-1; D remains unclear. The CDR3 extends over 12 amino acids. Trimming shortened V by 0 bases and J by 5 bases, and 5 bases separated the two germline ends. Germline V CDR1 and CDR2: SGHDT, YYEEEE. CDR3 region: CASSLVRTEAFF. Incomplete CDR3 DNA: TGTGCCAGCAGCTTGGTCAGGACTGAA.

With regard to this clone: The read comes to an end 3 residues before the CDR3 does, leaving the germline J gene to fill in the end. The chain joins TRBV2 to TRBJ2-3, with 13 positions matching TRBD2. The length of the CDR3 is 16 residues. Germline values: CDR1 SNHLY, CDR2 FYNNEI. V trimming: 5 bases; J trimming: 3 bases; junction bases outside the gene matches: 5. The DNA read from the CDR3 is TGTGCCAGCAGTCCGGGACTAGCGGGAACTACAGATACG. Protein sequence: CASSPGLAGTTDT. The whole CDR3 sequence reads CASSPGLAGTTDTQYF.

As concerns this clone: From the germline J gene comes the end of the CDR3, since the read stops 3 residues before it. The V call is TRBV20-1, the J call TRBJ2-1, with no clear D. Germline V gives CDR1 DFQATT, CDR2 SNEGSKA (reference sequence). This CDR3 comprises 16 residues. V was shortened by 6 bases and J by 6 bases, with 24 bases between the two germline ends. This CDR3 reads CSAPRGSRSHSNEQFF. The DNA read from the CDR3 is TGCAGTGCACCTAGAGGCTCTAGGTCCCATTCCAATGAG.

This clone was observed at least ten times. The missing CDR3 end, 3 residues past where the read stops, is filled in from the germline J gene. The chain couples TRBV5-1 to TRBJ2-5, with 11 nucleotides matching TRBD1. Germline V gene lookup returns CDR1 SGHRS and CDR2 YFSETQ. With V trimmed by 0 bases and J by 4 bases, 2 bases remained unmatched. CDR3 length equals 15 residues. CDR3 bases read: TGCGCCAGCAGCTTGGCAGGACAGGGGGCAGAGACC. This encodes CASSLAGQGAET. The whole CDR3 is CASSLAGQGAETQYF.

A few counts support this clone. The sequenced part of the CDR3 DNA is TGTGCCAGCAGCCCGGGGACAGGGAGGTACGAG. The encoded protein is CASSPGTGRYE. The entire CDR3 protein reads CASSPGTGRYEQYF. The chain joins TRBV11-2 to TRBJ2-7; TRBD1 matches 9 bases. The sequenced fragment ends 3 residues before the CDR3 boundary, so the rest is inferred from the germline J gene. This CDR3 contains 14 residues. The V segment lost 5 bases and the J segment 4 bases; nucleotides outside the gene matches: 6. Per germline, CDR1 SGHAT and CDR2 FQNNGV.

This clone was detected a few times. The read terminates 3 residues before the CDR3 end, so the remaining end is supplied by the germline J gene. This chain links TRBV19 with TRBJ2-3; tentative D call: TRBD1 (6 bases). The germline V and J ends were trimmed by 5 bases and 3 bases, with 9 bases remaining between them. This CDR3 contains 13 residues. Germline-derived CDR1 and CDR2 are LNHDA and SQIVND (reference sequence). The CDR3 bases that were read are TGTGCCAGTAGTTACGACAGGACAGATACG. It codes for CASSYDRTDT. In full, the CDR3 is CASSYDRTDTQYF.

As regards this clone: The read falls 3 residues short of the CDR3 end, and the missing part is taken from the germline J gene. The genes are TRBV7-9 and TRBJ2-7, with a possible D match to TRBD1 (5 bases). Trimming took 5 bases from V and 3 from J, leaving 8 bases between them. Per the germline V gene, CDR1 is SEHNR and CDR2 is FQNEAQ (reference sequence). The CDR3 runs 12 residues. Here the CDR3 reads CASSTQGYEQYF. Incomplete CDR3 DNA: TGTGCCAGCAGCACTCAGGGCTACGAG.

Of note for this clone: The read ends 3 residues before the CDR3 terminus; that terminus is restored from the germline J gene. This chain connects TRBV7-9 to TRBJ2-2; 7 bases fit TRBD2. Germline V gene lookup returns CDR1 SEHNR and CDR2 FQNEAQ (reference sequence). The CDR3 length is 14 residues. The ends lost 5 bases at V and 6 bases at J; junction bases unmatched: 6. CDR3 bases read: TGTGCCAGCAGCGTCGGACTAGTGGCCGGGGAG. It yields the protein CASSVGLVAGE. The entire CDR3 protein reads CASSVGLVAGELFF.

The CDR3 reads CASSLQLYNEQFF. The CDR3 bases that were read are TGCGCCAGCAGCTTGCAACTATACAATGAG. This chain uses TRBV5-1 with TRBJ2-1; D remains ambiguous. With the read ending 3 residues before the CDR3 end, the germline J gene is used to fill in that end. The V end lost 1 base, the J end lost 4 bases, and 6 bases lay between the germline ends. The CDR3 is 13 amino acids. Germline loops: CDR1 SGHRS, CDR2 YFSETQ.

A remark on this clone: The CDR3 end is not reached by the read, which stops 3 residues before it; the germline J gene fills it in. The chain recombines TRBV7-9 with TRBJ1-1; tentatively, D is TRBD1 (6 bases). V lost 5 bases, J lost 4 bases, and 11 bases lay in between. The germline V gene has CDR1 SEHNR and CDR2 FQNEAQ (reference sequence). This CDR3 has 13 amino acids. The sequenced part of the CDR3 DNA is TGTGCCAGCAGCCTGGGGGCAGTCACTGAA. As protein: CASSLGAVTE. The entire CDR3 reads CASSLGAVTEAFF.

In this sample, this clone turned up a few times. The CDR3 is cut off 3 residues early in the read; its end comes from the germline J gene. V and J are TRBV18 and TRBJ2-3; D not resolved. There are 15 residues in the CDR3. Germline V gene data show CDR1 as KGHSH and CDR2 as LQKENI. Trimming shortened V by 2 bases and J by 0 bases, and 9 bases separated the two germline ends. The chain's CDR3 is CASSPGPFSTDTQYF. The CDR3 bases that were read are TGTGCCAGCTCACCAGGGCCTTTTAGCACAGATACG.

This clone came up a few times. The CDR3 end falls 3 residues outside the read, so it is completed with the germline J gene. J is TRBJ1-1 and V is TRBV7-2, with D maybe TRBD1 (5 bases). Germline-derived CDR1 and CDR2 are SGHTA and FQGNSA. Trimming removed 4 bases at V and 0 bases at J, with 9 bases between. The CDR3 runs to 14 residues. The CDR3 protein is CASSSTAMNTEAFF. The covered CDR3 bases are TGTGCCAGCAGCTCGACAGCCATGAACACTGAA.

This clone was recorded a few times. The CDR3 end lies 3 residues beyond the end of the read and is filled in from the germline J gene. V is TRBV20-1 and J is TRBJ2-7; a weak D match, TRBD1 (6 bases). This CDR3 has 12 amino acids. Trimming removed 3 bases from V and 4 bases from J, with 10 bases in between. Germline CDR1 is DFQATT and CDR2 is SNEGSKA (reference sequence). CDR3 DNA (partial): TGCAGTGCTAGCGTCGACAGGTACGAG. Protein sequence: CSASVDRYE. The full CDR3 protein reads CSASVDRYEQYF.

In its sample, this clone was seen a few times. The observed sequence ends 3 residues before the CDR3 terminus, with the missing tail filled in from the germline J gene. V and J are TRBV30 and TRBJ1-4, with D perhaps matching TRBD1 (5 bases). The CDR3 has 13 residues. Germline CDR1 reads GTSNPN; CDR2 reads SVGIG (reference sequence). The V end lost 5 bases, the J end lost 8 bases, and 15 bases lay between the germline ends. This chain's CDR3 is CAWRRFSGEKLFF. Incomplete CDR3 DNA: TGTGCCTGGCGCCGATTTTCAGGGGAAAAA.

This clone appeared many times. The CDR3 bases that were read are TGTGCCAGCAGCCAGAGAGCGGGAGGTGGCGAAGATACG. This codes for CASSQRAGGGEDT. Given in full, the CDR3 is CASSQRAGGGEDTQYF. The chain carries TRBV4-2 and TRBJ2-3, with 9 bases lining up with TRBD2. The observed sequence ends 3 residues before the CDR3 terminus, with the missing tail filled in from the germline J gene. With V trimmed by 3 bases and J by 5 bases, 9 bases remained unmatched. The length of the CDR3 is 16 residues. Germline CDR1 and CDR2: LGHNA and YNFKEQ.

In its sample, this clone was seen many times. The read ends 3 residues shy of where the CDR3 ends; the end is completed using the germline J gene. This chain connects TRBV6-1 to TRBJ1-2, with 11 bases fitting TRBD1. The CDR3 runs to 14 residues. Germline assignment: CDR1 MNHNS and CDR2 SASEGT. V shed 4 bases, J shed 6 bases, and the junction held 4 bases outside the gene matches. Incomplete CDR3 DNA: TGTGCCAGCAGTGGCGGGACAGGGGGGCATGGC. It yields the protein CASSGGTGGHG. The whole CDR3 protein is CASSGGTGGHGYTF.

This clone has ten or more counts. The CDR3 is cut off 3 residues early in the read; its end comes from the germline J gene. The rearrangement joins TRBV11-3 to TRBJ2-1, with D possibly matching TRBD2 (5 bases). The CDR3 totals 12 residues. V was cut by 3 bases and J by 7 bases, with 7 bases left in between. In germline, CDR1 is SGHNT, CDR2 YENEEA. The CDR3 protein is CASSFSGNEQFF. The sequenced part of the CDR3 DNA is TGTGCCAGCAGCTTCAGCGGTAATGAG.

At least ten counts were recorded for this clone. The read terminates 3 residues before the CDR3 end, so the remaining end is supplied by the germline J gene. This rearrangement joins TRBV7-3 to TRBJ2-3, with TRBD1 identical over 7 bases. V lost 5 bases to trimming and J lost 3 bases; unmatched junction nucleotides: 8. From germline, CDR1 is SGHTA and CDR2 FQGTGA. CDR3 length: 15 amino acids. The CDR3 sequence is CASSRQGVMTDTQYF. CDR3 DNA, as far as it was read: TGTGCCAGCAGCCGACAGGGAGTAATGACAGATACG.

This clone was seen a handful of times. The read gets to within 3 residues of the CDR3 end, and the germline J gene fills in the rest. The chain couples TRBV19 to TRBJ1-2, with D maybe TRBD1 (5 bases). V gave up 1 base and J gave up 3 bases, with 12 bases separating them. Germline CDR1 is LNHDA and CDR2 is SQIVND (reference sequence). The CDR3 covers 15 residues. The CDR3 bases that were read are TGTGCCAGTAGTATAGGTACAGGATCGGACTATGGC. This sequence encodes CASSIGTGSDYG. The CDR3 in its entirety is CASSIGTGSDYGYTF.

As concerns this clone: The read comes to an end 3 residues before the CDR3 does, leaving the germline J gene to fill in the end. V usage is TRBV6-1 and J usage is TRBJ1-5; D perhaps matches TRBD1 (6 bases). The CDR3 spans 15 residues. Germline CDR1 MNHNS, CDR2 SASEGT. The part of the CDR3 DNA that was read is TGTGCCAGCAGTGTGGATGCGACAGGCTATCGACCC. Translated: CASSVDATGYRP. The whole CDR3 protein reads CASSVDATGYRPQHF.

Many counts were recorded for this clone. The read ends 3 residues shy of where the CDR3 ends; the end is completed using the germline J gene. This rearrangement joins TRBV19 to TRBJ2-6, with D uncertain. The CDR3 contains 14 residues. V was trimmed by 7 bases and J by 1 base, leaving 8 bases between them. Germline V gene lookup returns CDR1 LNHDA and CDR2 SQIVND (reference sequence). The CDR3: CASTIGSGANVLTF. The sequenced CDR3 bases are TGTGCCAGTACCATCGGGTCTGGGGCCAACGTC.

On this clone itself: The missing CDR3 end, 3 residues past where the read stops, is filled in from the germline J gene. This chain links TRBV7-9 with TRBJ1-1; 10 nucleotides line up with TRBD1. J was trimmed by 4 bases and V by 5 bases; bases with no gene match: 4. Germline loops: CDR1 SEHNR, CDR2 FQNEAQ (reference sequence). The CDR3 spans 14 residues. CDR3 DNA (partial): TGTGCCAGCAGCAGACAGGGGGCGGCCACTGAA. Protein sequence: CASSRQGAATE. The full-length CDR3 reads as CASSRQGAATEAFF.

This clone was picked up many times. The read ends 3 residues before the CDR3 terminus; that terminus is restored from the germline J gene. The chain links TRBV20-1 to TRBJ2-1; a possible D gene is TRBD1 (5 bases). The V and J ends lost 2 bases and 0 bases respectively, with 8 bases between them. From germline, CDR1 is DFQATT and CDR2 SNEGSKA (reference sequence). The CDR3 runs to 14 residues. This CDR3 reads CSARYQGSYNEQFF. The sequenced CDR3 bases are TGCAGTGCTAGATACCAGGGCTCCTACAATGAG.

Turning to this clone: From the germline J gene comes the end of the CDR3, since the read stops 3 residues before it. This sequence joins TRBV20-1 and TRBJ2-1; 8 nucleotides match TRBD2. The CDR3 length is 15 residues. The germline CDR1 and CDR2 sequences are DFQATT and SNEGSKA (reference sequence). V lost 1 base and J lost 1; bases outside the gene matches: 3. CDR3 DNA, as far as it was read: TGCAGTGCTAGAGTTAGCGGGATTTCCTACAATGAG. Its protein is CSARVSGISYNE. The full CDR3 protein reads CSARVSGISYNEQFF.